The 18 T cell receptor beta chains given below trace back to one sample, sequenced in a study of control samples from healthy donors and cancer patients. Libraries were prepared by immunoSEQ multiplex PCR; TCRdb keeps only in-frame clonotypes and omits some of them. The table lists fewer than 30,000 clones, around nine tenths of them singletons. Sequenced: PBMCs. These receptors were obtained from a middle-aged woman with lung cancer.

The chain combines TRBV6-5 with TRBJ1-5; weak D call: TRBD1 (6 bases). The CDR3 sequence is 14 residues long. Germline values: CDR1 MNHEY, CDR2 SVGAGI. V was cut by 7 bases and J by 5 bases, with 15 bases left in between. The CDR3 bases are TGTGCCAGCATGACTGGGACACTCCATCAGCCCCAGCATTTT. This codes for CASMTGTLHQPQHF.

J is TRBJ1-5 and V is TRBV27, with a weak D call TRBD1 (6 bases). V lost 5 bases and J lost 4, with 9 bases in between. The CDR3 loop spans 13 amino acids. Germline CDR1 reads MNHEY; CDR2 reads SMNVEV (reference sequence). The CDR3 DNA sequence: TGTGCCAGCAGTCCAACAGGGAATCAGCCCCAGCATTTT. This sequence encodes CASSPTGNQPQHF.

CDR3 nucleotides: TGTGCCAGCAGCTTAACAGGCACACAGGCTGGCTACACCTTC. Translating gives CASSLTGTQAGYTF. The V call is TRBV7-2, the J call TRBJ1-2, with a possible D match to TRBD1 (5 bases). Germline V gives CDR1 SGHTA, CDR2 FQGNSA. V gave up 2 bases and J gave up 7 bases, with 14 bases separating them. The CDR3 covers 14 residues. The complete variable domain, with remaining parts taken from reference TRBV7-2 and TRBJ1-2, reads GAGVSQSPSNKVTEKGKDVELRCDPISGHTALYWYRQSLGQGLEFLIYFQGNSAPDKSGLPSDRFSAERTGGSVSTLTIQRTQQEDSAVYLCASSLTGTQAGYTFGSGTRLTVV.

The chain carries TRBV28 and TRBJ2-7; TRBD2 agrees at 10 bases. The CDR3 runs to 16 residues. Germline CDR1 reads MDHEN; CDR2 reads SYDVKM. Trimming at V came to 6 bases and at J to 3 bases, leaving 11 bases not matched to a gene. CDR3 loop: CASSLLAGANFYEQYF. The CDR3, as DNA: TGTGCCAGCAGCCTTCTAGCGGGGGCCAACTTCTACGAGCAGTACTTC. Using reference TRBV28 and TRBJ2-7 for the parts outside the CDR3, the full variable domain is DVKVTQSSRYLVKRTGEKVFLECVQDMDHENMFWYRQDPGLGLRLIYFSYDVKMKEKGDIPEGYSVSREKKERFSLILESASTNQTSMYLCASSLLAGANFYEQYFGPGTRLTVT.

This sequence joins TRBV3-1 (or the pseudogene TRBV3-2) and TRBJ1-5; perhaps TRBD1 as D (5 bases). CDR3 length: 15 amino acids. V lost 3 bases to trimming and J lost 6 bases, with 15 bases between them. Germline assignment: CDR1 LGHDT and CDR2 YNNKEL (reference sequence). The CDR3 nucleotides are TGTGCCAGCAGCCAGTTCTATGGGGACGGTCAGCCCCAGCATTTT. Amino acids: CASSQFYGDGQPQHF.

This sequence joins TRBV7-9 and TRBJ2-5, with no clear D. The V gene lost 5 bases and the J gene lost 3 bases, with 4 bases spanning the gap. Germline CDR1 SEHNR, CDR2 FQNEAQ (reference sequence). This CDR3 spans 11 amino acids. CDR3 bases: TGTGCCAGCAGCGAAAAAGAGACCCAGTACTTC. Translating it yields CASSEKETQYF.

The rearrangement joins TRBV11-3 to TRBJ1-4; tentative D call: TRBD1 (5 bases). Germline V gene data show CDR1 as SGHNT and CDR2 as YENEEA. V was cut by 0 bases and J by 11 bases, with 19 bases left in between. This CDR3 has 16 amino acids. CDR3 bases: TGTGCCAGCAGCTTAGATCCAGGAACGGGACTTGATAAACTGTTTTTT. It is translated as CASSLDPGTGLDKLFF.

This chain connects TRBV18 to TRBJ1-5, with 7 bases fitting TRBD1. The CDR3 has 12 residues. Looked up from germline, CDR1 is KGHSH and CDR2 is LQKENI. The junction had 7 bases not matched to a gene; V was cut back by 6 bases and J by 11 bases. In DNA form, the CDR3 reads TGTGCCAGCTCCCGACAGGGATGGGCCCAGCATTTT. This sequence encodes CASSRQGWAQHF.

V usage is TRBV7-8 and J usage is TRBJ2-1, with 9 positions matching TRBD2. J gave up 4 bases and V 4 bases, and 17 bases lay outside the gene matches. CDR1 is SGHVS and CDR2 is FQNEAQ in the germline V gene. The CDR3 totals 19 residues. The CDR3 DNA reads as TGTGCCAGCAGCTCCGCGGGCGCGGGGGGGCCGATCGAGTACAATGAGCAGTTCTTC. It yields the protein CASSSAGAGGPIEYNEQFF.

This clone was found once. V and J are TRBV7-8 and TRBJ1-2, with a possible D match to TRBD1 (6 bases). CDR1 and CDR2 from the germline V gene are SGHVS and FQNEAQ. V lost 1 base and J 4 bases, leaving 10 bases between the germline ends. This CDR3 region has 14 residues. The CDR3 DNA is TGTGCCAGCAGCTTAGTGCAGACAGGCTATGGCTACACCTTC. Protein: CASSLVQTGYGYTF. Complete variable domain (other parts from reference TRBV7-8 and TRBJ1-2): GAGVSQSPRYKVAKRGQDVALRCDPISGHVSLFWYQQALGQGPEFLTYFQNEAQLDKSGLPSDRFFAERPEGSVSTLKIQRTQQEDSAVYLCASSLVQTGYGYTFGSGTRLTVV.

V and J are TRBV30 and TRBJ1-6; D uncertain. CDR3 length: 13 amino acids. V lost 4 bases to trimming and J lost 9 bases, with 13 bases between them. Germline lookup yields CDR1 GTSNPN and CDR2 SVGIG (reference sequence). The chain's CDR3 is CAWTGSSGSPLHF. In DNA, the CDR3 is TGTGCCTGGACAGGTTCTAGTGGTTCACCCCTCCACTTT.

The table lists this clone with a count of one. This chain uses TRBV28 with TRBJ2-1, with TRBD1 matching over 9 bases. From germline, CDR1 is MDHEN and CDR2 SYDVKM. V shed 8 bases and J 4 bases; nucleotides not matched to a gene: 15. The CDR3 runs to 17 residues. CDR3 in amino acids: CASGLGGGTGKYNEQFF. The CDR3 coding sequence is TGTGCCAGCGGGCTTGGGGGGGGGACAGGGAAATACAATGAGCAGTTCTTC. The variable domain in full, with the rest retrieved from reference TRBV28 and TRBJ2-1, is DVKVTQSSRYLVKRTGEKVFLECVQDMDHENMFWYRQDPGLGLRLIYFSYDVKMKEKGDIPEGYSVSREKKERFSLILESASTNQTSMYLCASGLGGGTGKYNEQFFGPGTRLTVL.

Only one count was recorded for this clone. V is TRBV28 and J is TRBJ2-5, with TRBD2 identical over 8 bases. Unmatched junction bases numbered 7, after V lost 7 bases and J lost 3 bases. The CDR3 spans 14 residues. CDR1 and CDR2 (germline): MDHEN, SYDVKM. The CDR3 sequence: CASTPLLAEETQYF. The CDR3 DNA sequence: TGTGCCAGCACCCCTCTACTAGCGGAAGAGACCCAGTACTTC.

The chain carries TRBV5-1 and TRBJ2-3; TRBD2 aligns across 12 bases. CDR1 and CDR2 from the germline V gene are SGHRS and YFSETQ. This CDR3 is 15 amino acids long. V shed 3 bases and J 3 bases; nucleotides not matched to a gene: 2. The CDR3 here is CASSSLAGGTDTQYF. The CDR3 nucleotides read TGCGCCAGCAGCTCTCTAGCGGGGGGGACAGATACGCAGTATTTT.

V and J are TRBV4-3 and TRBJ1-1; 7 bases are shared with TRBD1. CDR3 size: 15 residues. Trimming cost V 4 bases and J 5 bases; bases outside gene matches: 10. Germline V lookup: CDR1 LGHNA, CDR2 YSLEER. The CDR3 loop reads CASSRATGSETEAFF. DNA of the CDR3: TGCGCCAGCAGCCGAGCGACAGGGTCTGAGACTGAAGCTTTCTTT.

V and J are TRBV18 and TRBJ2-3; 7 bases fit TRBD2. From germline, CDR1 is KGHSH and CDR2 LQKENI. CDR3 length equals 16 residues. V was clipped by 1 base and J by 5 bases; unmatched bases: 9. The CDR3 nucleotides are TGTGCCAGCTCACCACGGTCTAGCGGCCGTAGAGATACGCAGTATTTT. It codes for CASSPRSSGRRDTQYF.

The V call is TRBV21-1, the J call TRBJ2-3. TRBV21-1 has pseudogene status. The CDR3 totals 24 residues. Here the CDR3 reads CASSKDYNGPISEATPRSTDTQYF. DNA for the CDR3: TGTGCCAGCAGCAAAGATTACAATGGACCAATAAGCGAGGCAACTCCACGAAGCACAGATACGCAGTATTTT.

The chain employs TRBV2 and TRBJ1-5; no clear D gene. Looked up from germline, CDR1 is SNHLY and CDR2 is FYNNEI. Between the trimmed V and J ends, which lost 4 bases and 0 bases, there was a span of 10 bases. The CDR3 has 15 residues. In nucleotides, the CDR3 is TGTGCCAGCAGTGTTTGGACGGATAGCAATCAGCCCCAGCATTTT. Protein: CASSVWTDSNQPQHF.